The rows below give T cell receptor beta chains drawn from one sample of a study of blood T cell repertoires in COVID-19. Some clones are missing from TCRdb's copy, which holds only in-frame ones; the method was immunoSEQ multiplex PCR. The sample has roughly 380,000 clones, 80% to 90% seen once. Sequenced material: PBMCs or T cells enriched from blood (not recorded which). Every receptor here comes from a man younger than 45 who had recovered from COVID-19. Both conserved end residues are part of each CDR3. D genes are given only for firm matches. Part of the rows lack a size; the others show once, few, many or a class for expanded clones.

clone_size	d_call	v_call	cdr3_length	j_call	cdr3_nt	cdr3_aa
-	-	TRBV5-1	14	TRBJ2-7	TGCGCCAGCAGCTTGAGGCAGGGATCCACCGAGCAGTACTTC	CASSLRQGSTEQYF
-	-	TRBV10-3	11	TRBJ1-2	TGTGCCATCAGTGAGTCGGAGGGCTACACCTTC	CAISESEGYTF
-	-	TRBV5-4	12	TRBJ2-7	TGTGCCAGCAGCGCTACTACTGGCGAGCAGTACTTC	CASSATTGEQYF
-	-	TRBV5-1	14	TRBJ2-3	TGCGCCAGCCGGGGGGGACAGTCCACAGATACGCAGTATTTT	CASRGGQSTDTQYF
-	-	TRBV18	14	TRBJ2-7	TGTGCCAGCTCACCACAGGGGTCCTCCTACGAGCAGTACTTC	CASSPQGSSYEQYF
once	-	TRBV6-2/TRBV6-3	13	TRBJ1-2	TGTGCCAGCAGTGAGACTCTTTCCCGCGGCTACACCTTC	CASSETLSRGYTF
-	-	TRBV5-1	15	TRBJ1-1	TGCGCCAGCAGCTTGCGTGCAGGGAAAGCCCCTGAAGCTTTCTTT	CASSLRAGKAPEAFF
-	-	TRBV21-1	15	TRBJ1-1	TGTGCCAGCAGCAACCGAAGACAGTTATGCCCTGAAGCTTTCTTT	CASSNRRQLCPEAFF
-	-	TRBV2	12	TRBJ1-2	TGTGCCAGCAGTGCCTGGGCTTATGGCTACACCTTC	CASSAWAYGYTF
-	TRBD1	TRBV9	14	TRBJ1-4	TGTGCCAGCAGCGCGGACAGGATTAATGAAAAACTGTTTTTT	CASSADRINEKLFF
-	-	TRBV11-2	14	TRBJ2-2	TGTGCCAGCAGCTTTCTAAGGGGATCGGAGGAGCTGTTTTTT	CASSFLRGSEELFF
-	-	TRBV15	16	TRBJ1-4	TGTGCCACCAGCAGAGATTTTCAGGGCATGGGTGAAAAACTGTTTTTT	CATSRDFQGMGEKLFF
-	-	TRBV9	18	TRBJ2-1	TGTGCCAGCAGCGCATCCTCCTCTTGGGGCCAACTCTACAATGAGCAGTTCTTC	CASSASSSWGQLYNEQFF
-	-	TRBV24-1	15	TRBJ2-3	TGTGCCACCAGTGATTCGGCGGAACGCACAGATACGCAGTATTTT	CATSDSAERTDTQYF
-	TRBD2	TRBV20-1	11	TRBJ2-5	TGCAGTGCTACTAGCGGGGAGACCCAGTACTTC	CSATSGETQYF
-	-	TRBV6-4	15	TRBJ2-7	TGTGCCAGCAGTGCCATGGCAGGGGAACTCTACGAGCAGTACTTC	CASSAMAGELYEQYF
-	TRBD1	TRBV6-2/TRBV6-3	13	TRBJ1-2	TGTGCCAGCAGTGACAGGGTGTTCTATGGCTACACCTTC	CASSDRVFYGYTF
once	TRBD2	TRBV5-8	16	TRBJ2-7	TGTGCCAGCAGCCCGGGGTTAGCGGGGTTCTCCTACGAGCAGTACTTC	CASSPGLAGFSYEQYF
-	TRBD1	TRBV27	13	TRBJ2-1	TGTGCCAGCAGAGCAGGGGGCTACAATGAGCAGTTCTTC	CASRAGGYNEQFF
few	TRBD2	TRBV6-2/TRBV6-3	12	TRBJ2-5	TGTGCCAGCAGTAGCGGGGGAGAGACCCAGTACTTC	CASSSGGETQYF
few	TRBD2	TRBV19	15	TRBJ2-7	TGTGCCAGTAGTCCCGTAGCGGGGGGGCCGTACGAGCAGTACTTC	CASSPVAGGPYEQYF
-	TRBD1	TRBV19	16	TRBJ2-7	TGTGCCAGTAGTATCTCTCGGGACAGGGTCTCCTACGAGCAGTACTTC	CASSISRDRVSYEQYF
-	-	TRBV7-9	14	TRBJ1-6	TGTGCCAGCAGCCCTACAGGGTTCGATTCACCCCTCCACTTT	CASSPTGFDSPLHF
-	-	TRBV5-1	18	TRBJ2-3	TGCGCCAGCAGATTCCCCCCCGGAGCCCTACCTAGCACAGATACGCAGTATTTT	CASRFPPGALPSTDTQYF
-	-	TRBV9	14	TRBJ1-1	TGTGCCAGCAGCGTAGGGGGTATAGGGGGTGAAGCTTTCTTT	CASSVGGIGGEAFF
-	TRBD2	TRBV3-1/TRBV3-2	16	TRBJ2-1	TGTGCCAGCACCAATACACCTAGCGGGGGGGCTAATGAGCAGTTCTTC	CASTNTPSGGANEQFF
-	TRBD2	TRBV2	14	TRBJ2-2	TGTGCCACCCGGACTAGCGGGGCCGTCGGGGAGCTGTTTTTT	CATRTSGAVGELFF
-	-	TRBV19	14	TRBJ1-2	TGTGCCAGTAGGGAACAGGGTGGGAACTATGGCTACACCTTC	CASREQGGNYGYTF
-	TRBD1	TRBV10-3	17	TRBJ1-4	TGTGCCATCAGTGCCGGGACAGGGGGCGCAATGAGGGAAAAACTGTTTTTT	CAISAGTGGAMREKLFF
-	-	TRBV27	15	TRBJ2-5	TGTGCCAGCAAGGACGGCGGGGCGTACCAAGAGACCCAGTACTTC	CASKDGGAYQETQYF
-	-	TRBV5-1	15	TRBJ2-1	TGCGCCAGCAGCCCTCCAGGGGGAGGCTACAATGAGCAGTTCTTC	CASSPPGGGYNEQFF
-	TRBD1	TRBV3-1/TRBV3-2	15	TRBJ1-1	TGTGCCAGCAGCCTACCGGGACAGCGGAGCACTGAAGCTTTCTTT	CASSLPGQRSTEAFF
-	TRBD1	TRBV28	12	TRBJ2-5	TGTGCCACCGACAGGGCCCAAGAGACCCAGTACTTC	CATDRAQETQYF
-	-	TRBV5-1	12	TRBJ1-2	TGCGCCAGCAGCCCGGACAGTCGCGGCTACACCTTC	CASSPDSRGYTF
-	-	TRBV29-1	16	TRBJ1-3	TGCAGCGTTGAAGATCGGGGGGGCAGCTCTGGAAACACCATATATTTT	CSVEDRGGSSGNTIYF
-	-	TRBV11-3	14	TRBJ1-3	TGTGCCAGCGGGCCCGGAGGCTCTGGAAACACCATATATTTT	CASGPGGSGNTIYF
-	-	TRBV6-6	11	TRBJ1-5	TGTGCCAGCAGTTCCACAGGGATGGAGCATTTT	CASSSTGMEHF
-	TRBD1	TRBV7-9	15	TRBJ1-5	TGTGCCAGCAGCGTGACAGGGTTTAGCAATCAGCCCCAGCATTTT	CASSVTGFSNQPQHF
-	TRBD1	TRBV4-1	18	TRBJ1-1	TGCGCCAGCAGACCCCGCCGGGACAGGCCTTTTATGAACACTGAAGCTTTCTTT	CASRPRRDRPFMNTEAFF
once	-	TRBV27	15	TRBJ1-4	TGTGCCAGCAGTTTAGTTCCGTCGGCTAATGAAAAACTGTTTTTT	CASSLVPSANEKLFF
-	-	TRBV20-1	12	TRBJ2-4	TGCAGTGCTACTGACAGGAAAAACATTCAGTACTTC	CSATDRKNIQYF
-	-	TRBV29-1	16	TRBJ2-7	TGCAGCGAACCCGGGACACCCCGGCGGGTCTCCTACGAGCAGTACTTC	CSEPGTPRRVSYEQYF
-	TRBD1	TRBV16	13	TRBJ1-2	TGTGCCAGCAGCGGGGGACAGGGGTTTGGCTACACCTTC	CASSGGQGFGYTF
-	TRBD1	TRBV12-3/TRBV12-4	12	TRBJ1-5	TGTGCCAGCAGGCAGGGGGTTCAGCCCCAGCATTTT	CASRQGVQPQHF
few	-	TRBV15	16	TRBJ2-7	TGTGCCACCAGCAGAGACGCACTTCCGACCCGGGACGAGCAGTACTTC	CATSRDALPTRDEQYF
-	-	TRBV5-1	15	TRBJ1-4	TGCGCCAGCAGCTTGGGCCGGGGGGCTAATGAAAAACTGTTTTTT	CASSLGRGANEKLFF
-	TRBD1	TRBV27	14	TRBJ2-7	TGTGCCAGCAGTACCGCGAGACAGGGTTCCGAGCAGTACTTC	CASSTARQGSEQYF
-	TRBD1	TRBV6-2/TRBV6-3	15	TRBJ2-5	TGTGCCAGCAGTTACCTCGGACAGGCTGGAGAGACCCAGTACTTC	CASSYLGQAGETQYF
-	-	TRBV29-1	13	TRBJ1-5	TGCAGCGTGGGTCAGGGTAATAATCAGCCCCAGCATTTT	CSVGQGNNQPQHF
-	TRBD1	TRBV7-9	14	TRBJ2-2	TGTGCCAGCAGCCGGGACAGACCCACCGGGGAGCTGTTTTTT	CASSRDRPTGELFF
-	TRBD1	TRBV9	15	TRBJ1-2	TGTGCCAGCAGCGACGACGGACAGGGAGCCTATGGCTACACCTTC	CASSDDGQGAYGYTF
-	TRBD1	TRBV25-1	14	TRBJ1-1	TGTGCCAGCAGTGATCAGGGGGGGAACACTGAAGCTTTCTTT	CASSDQGGNTEAFF
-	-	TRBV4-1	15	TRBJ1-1	TGCGCCAGCAGCCCCTACGGCGGAGGGAACACTGAAGCTTTCTTT	CASSPYGGGNTEAFF
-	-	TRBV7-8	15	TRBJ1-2	TGTGCCAGCAGCTTAGCTGTAGGGGCTAACTATGGCTACACCTTC	CASSLAVGANYGYTF
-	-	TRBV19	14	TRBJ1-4	TGTGCCAGTACCCCCGGACAGTCTAATGAAAAACTGTTTTTT	CASTPGQSNEKLFF
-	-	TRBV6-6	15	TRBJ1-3	TGTGCCAGCACCCTGACGGGGGAAGCTGGAAACACCATATATTTT	CASTLTGEAGNTIYF
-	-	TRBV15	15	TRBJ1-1	TGTGCCACCAGCAGAGATAGTACTATAGGCACTGAAGCTTTCTTT	CATSRDSTIGTEAFF
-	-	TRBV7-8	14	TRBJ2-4	TGTGCCAGCAGCTTAGCGGCCTTAAAAAACATTCAGTACTTC	CASSLAALKNIQYF
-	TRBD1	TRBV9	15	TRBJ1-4	TGTGCCAGCAGCGTAGCTGGGACAGCCTACGAAAAACTGTTTTTT	CASSVAGTAYEKLFF